The present T cell receptor beta chain was sequenced within a study of technical replicates of blood from a few donors. Assay used: immunoSEQ multiplex PCR; TCRdb lists only in-frame clones, some missing. This sample carries 82,000 or so clones, roughly 95% of them seen once, and the ten largest clones take 0.37%. Per germline, CDR1 MGHDK and CDR2 SYGVNS. The CDR3 has 14 amino acids. Trimming stripped 3 bases from V and 4 bases from J, with 12 bases between. The sequencing input was T cells isolated from PBMCs. The V call is TRBV25-1, the J call TRBJ1-2, with D perhaps matching TRBD1 (5 bases). The source is a human donor in good health. The CDR3 bases are TGTGCCAGCAGTGAGACAGATGCCTTCTATGGCTACACCTTC. This encodes CASSETDAFYGYTF.